This is a list of T cell receptor beta chains from one sample in a study of cytomegalovirus exposure and HLA in healthy donors. Assay used: immunoSEQ multiplex PCR; TCRdb lists only in-frame clones, some missing. The sample lists more than 95,000 clones, over 65% occurring once. What was sequenced was PBMCs. The origin of the receptors is a man aged 50-59 years in good health and CMV-seronegative. Both conserved end residues are part of each CDR3. D genes are given only for firm matches. Clone size is stated in some rows and not others, as once, few, many or a class when expanded.

V gene,clone size,J gene,D gene,CDR3 protein,CDR3 DNA
TRBV7-2,-,TRBJ1-4,TRBD1,CASSSLNRGNEKLFF,TGTGCCAGCAGCTCTTTGAACAGGGGTAATGAAAAACTGTTTTTT
TRBV5-4,-,TRBJ1-6,-,CASQGRNSPLHF,TGTGCCAGCCAGGGTAGGAATTCACCCCTCCACTTT
TRBV10-3,-,TRBJ2-1,-,CATRDIGGNEQFF,TGTGCCACCAGGGACATTGGTGGGAATGAGCAGTTCTTC
TRBV5-1,-,TRBJ1-4,-,CASSPERPEKLFF,TGCGCCAGCAGCCCGGAGAGGCCAGAAAAACTGTTTTTT
TRBV5-6,many,TRBJ1-4,TRBD1,CASTLTGFNEKLFF,TGTGCCAGCACCCTGACAGGGTTTAATGAAAAACTGTTTTTT
TRBV19,-,TRBJ2-7,TRBD1,CASSKNRGDEQYF,TGTGCCAGTAGTAAAAACAGGGGGGACGAGCAGTACTTC
TRBV5-6,once,TRBJ2-3,TRBD2,CASSLVGTSGGAGTDTQYF,TGTGCCAGCAGCTTAGTTGGGACTAGCGGGGGGGCCGGGACAGATACGCAGTATTTT
TRBV7-9,-,TRBJ2-3,-,CASSEKDTQYF,TGTGCCAGCAGCGAGAAAGATACGCAGTATTTT
TRBV10-3,-,TRBJ1-2,-,CAISAGNKGYGYTF,TGTGCCATCAGTGCGGGAAATAAGGGCTATGGCTACACCTTC
TRBV4-1,-,TRBJ2-2,TRBD1,CASSQAGGAISGGELFF,TGCGCCAGCAGCCAGGCAGGGGGCGCGATTTCGGGGGGGGAGCTGTTTTTT
TRBV9,-,TRBJ1-6,-,CASSAEWGASSYNSPLHF,TGTGCCAGCAGCGCCGAGTGGGGAGCGAGCTCCTATAATTCACCCCTCCACTTT
TRBV2,few,TRBJ1-2,TRBD1,CASIPDRAKGYTF,TGTGCCAGCATACCCGACAGGGCTAAGGGCTACACCTTC
TRBV4-3,-,TRBJ1-6,TRBD1,CASSLGGRKNSPLHF,TGCGCCAGCAGCCTAGGGGGCCGCAAGAATTCACCCCTCCACTTC
TRBV5-5,once,TRBJ2-5,-,CASSTWTYESGTQYF,TGTGCCAGCAGCACTTGGACTTACGAAAGCGGGACCCAGTACTTC
TRBV9,-,TRBJ1-6,-,CASSVAGRGTNSPLHF,TGTGCCAGCAGCGTAGCGGGCAGGGGAACTAATTCACCCCTCCACTTT
TRBV5-4,-,TRBJ1-2,TRBD1,CASSFWPTGGYGYTF,TGTGCCAGCAGCTTTTGGCCGACAGGGGGCTATGGCTACACCTTC
TRBV5-4,-,TRBJ2-1,TRBD2,CASSPTPSGGGHEQFF,TGTGCCAGCAGTCCCACCCCCAGCGGGGGAGGTCATGAGCAGTTCTTC
TRBV29-1,-,TRBJ2-2,-,CSVAHTTSSGELFF,TGCAGCGTCGCCCATACCACTAGCTCCGGGGAGCTGTTTTTT
TRBV5-1,-,TRBJ1-2,-,CASRVTGGYTF,TGCGCCAGCAGGGTGACGGGGGGCTACACCTTC
TRBV6-4,-,TRBJ1-1,TRBD1,CASSVNRDRERAFF,TGTGCCAGCAGTGTCAACCGGGACAGGGAGAGAGCTTTCTTT
TRBV6-5,-,TRBJ2-2,TRBD1,CASRKTGGNTGELFF,TGTGCCAGCAGAAAGACAGGGGGTAACACCGGGGAGCTGTTTTTT
TRBV15,few,TRBJ1-6,-,CATSYGQNSPLHF,TGTGCCACCAGCTATGGACAGAATTCACCCCTCCACTTT
TRBV19,once,TRBJ1-5,TRBD1,CASTTTGGGNSNQPQHF,TGTGCCAGTACCACGACAGGGGGCGGGAATAGCAATCAGCCCCAGCATTTT
TRBV2,-,TRBJ2-1,TRBD2,CASSELAGRGNEQFF,TGTGCCAGCAGTGAACTAGCGGGGAGGGGCAATGAGCAGTTCTTC
TRBV9,-,TRBJ2-1,TRBD2,CASSSTGAGVSYNEQFF,TGTGCCAGCAGCTCGACTGGGGCGGGGGTTTCCTACAATGAGCAGTTCTTC
TRBV18,few,TRBJ1-1,-,CASSPRQEWTNTEAFF,TGTGCCAGCTCACCGCGACAGGAATGGACGAACACTGAAGCTTTCTTT
TRBV9,-,TRBJ1-2,-,CASSAPIQGINYGYTF,TGTGCCAGCAGCGCCCCTATACAGGGAATCAACTATGGCTACACCTTC
TRBV19,-,TRBJ2-3,-,CASSTYPADTQYF,TGTGCCAGTAGTACTTATCCCGCAGATACGCAGTATTTT
TRBV5-6,-,TRBJ2-1,TRBD2,CASSHTFSGGHNEQFF,TGTGCCAGCAGTCATACCTTTAGCGGGGGGCACAATGAGCAGTTCTTC
TRBV7-9,-,TRBJ2-2,TRBD2,CSSSLAYWRGAANTGELFF,TGTTCCAGCAGCTTAGCGTATTGGCGGGGGGCCGCGAACACCGGGGAGCTGTTTTTT
TRBV11-2,-,TRBJ1-4,-,CASSLTGTPNEKLFF,TGTGCCAGCAGCCTTACAGGGACCCCTAATGAAAAACTGTTTTTT
TRBV6-1,-,TRBJ1-5,TRBD1,CASTPGTVGNQPQHF,TGTGCCAGCACCCCCGGGACAGTAGGCAATCAGCCCCAGCATTTT
TRBV5-1,-,TRBJ2-2,TRBD1,CANSWVGTDSTGELFF,TGCGCCAACAGCTGGGTCGGGACAGACAGCACCGGGGAGCTGTTTTTT
TRBV19,-,TRBJ2-3,-,CASSIAYTDTQYF,TGTGCCAGTAGTATCGCCTACACAGATACGCAGTATTTT
TRBV9,-,TRBJ1-1,-,CASSVVAGMNTEAFF,TGTGCCAGCAGCGTAGTAGCAGGGATGAACACTGAAGCTTTCTTT
TRBV5-1,-,TRBJ1-1,-,CASSQLQVPNTEAFF,TGCGCCAGCAGCCAATTACAGGTTCCGAACACTGAAGCTTTCTTT
TRBV4-3,-,TRBJ1-4,-,CASSQGVGGNEKLFF,TGCGCCAGCAGCCAAGGTGTCGGGGGTAATGAAAAACTGTTTTTT
TRBV7-8,-,TRBJ2-2,-,CASSYSQVYDTGELFF,TGTGCCAGCAGCTATTCACAGGTGTACGACACCGGGGAGCTGTTTTTT
TRBV18,few,TRBJ1-1,-,CASSPTGRDTEAFF,TGTGCCAGCTCACCGACGGGGAGGGACACTGAAGCTTTCTTT
TRBV7-2,-,TRBJ2-7,-,CASSLDDKRQYF,TGTGCCAGCAGCTTAGATGACAAAAGGCAGTACTTC
TRBV5-1,-,TRBJ1-2,-,CASSPDMNYGYTF,TGCGCCAGCAGCCCGGACATGAACTATGGCTACACCTTC
TRBV14,few,TRBJ2-5,TRBD2,CASSQLAGQETQYF,TGTGCCAGCAGCCAACTAGCGGGGCAAGAGACCCAGTACTTC
TRBV19,-,TRBJ1-1,-,CASSITRWRAGGTEAFF,TGTGCCAGTAGTATAACCCGGTGGAGGGCCGGGGGCACTGAAGCTTTCTTT
TRBV4-2,-,TRBJ1-6,TRBD1,CASSQVTGGSYNSPLHF,TGTGCCAGCAGCCAAGTGACAGGGGGCTCCTATAATTCACCCCTCCACTTT
TRBV7-9,once,TRBJ2-1,-,CASSLVGGGLEFF,TGTGCCAGCAGCTTAGTTGGAGGGGGCTTGGAGTTCTTC
TRBV28,-,TRBJ2-5,TRBD2,CASSTPGGQETQYF,TGTGCCAGCAGTACTCCGGGGGGCCAAGAGACCCAGTACTTC
TRBV9,-,TRBJ2-1,-,CASSKRLMTGYNEQFF,TGTGCCAGCAGCAAAAGACTCATGACAGGATACAATGAGCAGTTCTTC
TRBV6-1,-,TRBJ2-4,TRBD1,CASSDPGQPKNIQYF,TGTGCCAGCAGTGATCCGGGACAGCCAAAAAACATTCAGTACTTC
TRBV19,-,TRBJ1-1,-,CASLRGIEAFF,TGTGCCAGTCTGAGGGGGATTGAAGCTTTCTTT